The 18 T cell receptor beta chains presented below share a single source sample, sequenced in a study of blood T cell repertoires in COVID-19. Method: immunoSEQ multiplex PCR; TCRdb's copy keeps in-frame clones and lacks some. The repertoire holds about 37,000 clones, with roughly nine tenths as singletons. Sample: peripheral blood. Receptor source: a human donor in a cohort sampled during active COVID-19.

V is TRBV4-1 and J is TRBJ2-1, with 10 bases identical to TRBD2. Germline V gives CDR1 MGHRA, CDR2 YSYEKL. The CDR3 covers 16 residues. Trimming at V came to 0 bases and at J to 8 bases, leaving 7 bases not matched to a gene. The CDR3 here is CASSQDSAGGWDEQFF. CDR3 coding DNA: TGCGCCAGCAGCCAAGACTCAGCGGGAGGGTGGGATGAGCAGTTCTTC.

The V call is TRBV2, the J call TRBJ2-5, with 11 nucleotides matching TRBD2. The CDR3 length is 15 residues. The V segment lost 6 bases and the J segment 2 bases; nucleotides outside the gene matches: 5. CDR1 and CDR2 (germline): SNHLY, FYNNEI. DNA for the CDR3: TGTGCCAGCAGAGCTTTAGCGGGGGGGCAAGAGACCCAGTACTTC. Its protein is CASRALAGGQETQYF.

The chain carries TRBV6-6 and TRBJ2-5; D is ambiguous. Germline V gives CDR1 MNHNY, CDR2 SVGAGI (reference sequence). V lost 7 bases to trimming and J lost 4 bases, with 10 bases between them. The CDR3 spans 12 residues. CDR3 protein: CASKNSVETQYF. The CDR3 coding sequence is TGTGCCAGCAAAAACAGTGTAGAGACCCAGTACTTC.

The V and J genes are TRBV29-1 and TRBJ1-1; D remains unclear. V was cut by 4 bases and J by 1 base, with 7 bases left in between. The CDR3 spans 12 residues. Germline loops: CDR1 SQVTM, CDR2 ANQGSEA. The CDR3 spells CSVVEGNTEAFF. Here the CDR3 DNA reads TGCAGCGTTGTTGAGGGGAACACTGAAGCTTTCTTT.

This clone was seen a single time. J is TRBJ2-7 and V is TRBV6-5; TRBD2 might be the D (5 bases). Germline lookup yields CDR1 MNHEY and CDR2 SVGAGI. V lost 4 bases to trimming and J lost 3 bases, with 10 bases between them. CDR3 length: 13 residues. The chain's CDR3 is CASSFGLFYEQYF. CDR3 DNA: TGTGCCAGCAGTTTTGGACTTTTCTACGAGCAGTACTTC.

The chain employs TRBV6-6 and TRBJ2-7; no definite D call. V lost 8 bases, J lost 6 bases, and 14 bases lay in between. Per the germline V gene, CDR1 is MNHNY and CDR2 is SVGAGI (reference sequence). This CDR3 region has 12 residues. The CDR3 DNA reads as TGTGCCAGCGATCCGGGTGATGGCGAGCAGTACTTC. Encoded protein: CASDPGDGEQYF.

The rearrangement links TRBV18 to TRBJ2-7, with 9 bases matching TRBD1. Germline CDR1 reads KGHSH; CDR2 reads LQKENI. With V trimmed by 4 bases and J by 3 bases, 7 bases remained unmatched. CDR3 size: 15 residues. CDR3: CASSLTGTGNYEQYF. Here the CDR3 DNA reads TGTGCCAGCTCACTCACTGGGACAGGGAACTACGAGCAGTACTTC.

The chain combines TRBV27 with TRBJ1-5, with D perhaps matching TRBD1 (5 bases). Germline values: CDR1 MNHEY, CDR2 SMNVEV (reference sequence). CDR3 size: 14 residues. V was trimmed by 5 bases and J by 5 bases, leaving 13 bases between them. In nucleotides, the CDR3 is TGTGCCAGCAGTCTGGGGGGAGAGGATCAGCCCCAGCATTTT. Translating it yields CASSLGGEDQPQHF.

The chain combines TRBV4-1 with TRBJ1-2, with 12 bases aligning to TRBD1. CDR3 length: 17 residues. The J segment lost 4 bases and the V segment lost 0 bases, leaving 6 bases of the junction unmatched. Germline V lookup: CDR1 MGHRA, CDR2 YSYEKL. The CDR3 coding sequence is TGCGCCAGCAGCCAAGATGGGACAGGGGGCGCTGGCTATGGCTACACCTTC. Residues: CASSQDGTGGAGYGYTF.

The chain couples TRBV7-6 to TRBJ2-5; tentative D call: TRBD1 (6 bases). V was pared by 6 bases and J by 1 base, with 15 bases between. The CDR3 contains 15 residues. CDR1 and CDR2 (germline): SGHVS, FNYEAQ. The CDR3 region has the DNA TGTGCCAGCAGAAGTACAGGGTCCGTCCAAGAGACCCAGTACTTC. Translated, it gives CASRSTGSVQETQYF.

The chain couples TRBV6-2 or TRBV6-3 to TRBJ2-7; possible D gene TRBD2, 5 bases. Trimming shortened V by 2 bases and J by 7 bases, and 15 bases separated the two germline ends. The CDR3 consists of 14 residues. Germline V gives CDR1 MNHEY, CDR2 SVGEGT. As DNA, the CDR3 is TGTGCCAGCAGTTACGTAGGGAGTTTTTGGGAGCAGTACTTC. This translates into CASSYVGSFWEQYF.

The CDR3 nucleotides are TGTGCCAGCAGCTCAACAGGGATGAACACCGGGGAGCTGTTTTTT. Amino acid sequence: CASSSTGMNTGELFF. The chain combines TRBV7-9 with TRBJ2-2; perhaps TRBD1 as D (6 bases). There are 15 residues in the CDR3. The V gene lost 4 bases and the J gene lost 1 base, with 10 bases spanning the gap. The V gene's germline CDR1 is SEHNR and CDR2 FQNEAQ (reference sequence).

The chain couples TRBV7-2 to TRBJ2-3; possibly TRBD2 for D (7 bases). CDR1 and CDR2 from the germline V gene are SGHTA and FQGNSA. V lost 4 bases and J 5 bases, leaving 16 bases between the germline ends. The CDR3 sequence is 15 residues long. The CDR3 DNA sequence: TGTGCCAGCAGCTGGCTAGCGAGGGGGGGAGATACGCAGTATTTT. Translating gives CASSWLARGGDTQYF.

The J gene is TRBJ2-5, the V gene TRBV7-9, with TRBD1 matching 9 bases. Trimming cost V 5 bases and J 0 bases; bases outside gene matches: 7. The CDR3 sequence is 16 residues long. The germline gives CDR1 SEHNR, CDR2 FQNEAQ (reference sequence). The CDR3 spells CASSIRDRAHQETQYF. CDR3 bases: TGTGCCAGCAGCATCCGGGACAGGGCTCACCAAGAGACCCAGTACTTC. Using reference TRBV7-9 and TRBJ2-5 for the parts outside the CDR3, the full variable domain is DTGVSQNPRHKITKRGQNVTFRCDPISEHNRLYWYRQTLGQGPEFLTYFQNEAQLEKSRLLSDRFSAERPKGSFSTLEIQRTEQGDSAMYLCASSIRDRAHQETQYFGPGTRLLVL.

The V gene is TRBV3-1 (or the pseudogene TRBV3-2), the J gene TRBJ2-6; 7 positions match TRBD1. Unmatched junction bases numbered 2, after V lost 2 bases and J lost 1 base. Germline CDR1 and CDR2: LGHDT and YNNKEL (reference sequence). The CDR3 has 16 residues. In DNA form, the CDR3 reads TGTGCCAGCAGCCAACGCAGGGGGTCTGGGGCCAACGTCCTGACTTTC. Its translation: CASSQRRGSGANVLTF.

In its sample, this clone was seen once. The rearrangement joins TRBV27 to TRBJ2-7; 10 bases fit TRBD1. The ends lost 5 bases at V and 0 bases at J; junction bases unmatched: 10. The CDR3 loop spans 17 amino acids. Germline CDR1 and CDR2: MNHEY and SMNVEV (reference sequence). CDR3 loop: CASSIRGQGGNSYEQYF. CDR3 bases: TGTGCCAGCAGTATAAGAGGACAGGGGGGGAACTCCTACGAGCAGTACTTC.

This chain connects TRBV7-9 to TRBJ1-2; perhaps TRBD1 as D (5 bases). The length of the CDR3 is 13 residues. Germline CDR1 is SEHNR and CDR2 is FQNEAQ (reference sequence). V shed 0 bases and J shed 6 bases, with 8 bases lying between them. For the CDR3, the DNA is TGTGCCAGCAGCTTAGCGAGCAGGGATGGCTACACCTTC. This encodes CASSLASRDGYTF.

The rearrangement joins TRBV27 to TRBJ1-6; 7 bases line up with TRBD1. The germline CDR1 and CDR2 sequences are MNHEY and SMNVEV (reference sequence). V trimming: 3 bases; J trimming: 9 bases; junction bases outside the gene matches: 5. The CDR3 has 14 amino acids. Written as DNA, the CDR3 is TGTGCCAGCAGTTTCGTTGCAGGGGGTTCACCCCTCCACTTT. Residues: CASSFVAGGSPLHF.